What follows are 6 T cell receptor beta chains derived from one specimen sequenced in a study of blood T cell repertoires in COVID-19. Measured with immunoSEQ multiplex PCR; TCRdb has only the in-frame clones, and not every one. The sample includes under 300,000 clones, roughly nine tenths of them seen just once. The specimen was peripheral blood. All receptors derive from a man between 60 and 75 years old with acute or convalescent COVID-19.

The V call is TRBV7-2, the J call TRBJ1-1; D unresolved. This CDR3 is 14 amino acids long. Germline V gene data show CDR1 as SGHTA and CDR2 as FQGNSA. Trimming took 1 base from V and 1 from J, leaving 7 bases between them. In DNA form, the CDR3 reads TGTGCCAGCAGCTTAGATCCGGGGAACACTGAAGCTTTCTTT. It specifies CASSLDPGNTEAFF.

Only one count was recorded for this clone. The genes are TRBV15 and TRBJ1-1; 7 bases align to TRBD1. In germline, CDR1 is LNHNV, CDR2 YYDKDF (reference sequence). The V and J ends lost 3 bases and 1 base, in that order; junction bases with no gene match: 8. The CDR3 consists of 16 residues. The CDR3 region is CATSSPFGTANTEAFF. The CDR3 DNA sequence: TGTGCCACCAGCAGCCCCTTCGGGACAGCGAACACTGAAGCTTTCTTT.

A single count supports this clone. This sequence joins TRBV6-6 and TRBJ1-1, with TRBD1 matching 7 bases. The CDR3 has 14 residues. The germline V gene has CDR1 MNHNY and CDR2 SVGAGI (reference sequence). Trimming cost V 6 bases and J 3 bases; bases outside gene matches: 7. CDR3 loop: CASRVGTADTEAFF. The DNA for the CDR3 is TGTGCCAGCAGAGTAGGGACAGCCGACACTGAAGCTTTCTTT.

The chain recombines TRBV19 with TRBJ2-7; D is perhaps TRBD2 (6 bases). Germline V lookup: CDR1 LNHDA, CDR2 SQIVND (reference sequence). This CDR3 spans 16 amino acids. The ends were cut back, 3 bases at V and 3 bases at J, with 18 bases in the middle. This chain's CDR3 is CASSINWGTRDYEQYF. CDR3 bases: TGTGCCAGTAGTATTAATTGGGGGACTCGAGACTACGAGCAGTACTTC.

The genes are TRBV9 and TRBJ2-7; TRBD1 is a possible D gene (6 bases). Trimming left V 3 bases short and J 0 bases short, with 13 bases between. Looked up from germline, CDR1 is SGDLS and CDR2 is YYNGEE. The CDR3 is 15 residues long. This CDR3 is CASSAHRDPSYEQYF. CDR3 nucleotide sequence: TGTGCCAGCAGCGCCCACAGGGACCCCTCCTACGAGCAGTACTTC.

The CDR3 loop is CASSLLQQGAASYEQYF. The CDR3, as DNA: TGTGCCAGCTCACTGCTACAACAGGGGGCGGCCTCCTACGAGCAGTACTTC. The rearrangement uses TRBV18 and TRBJ2-7; 9 nucleotides line up with TRBD1. Germline V gene data show CDR1 as KGHSH and CDR2 as LQKENI. This CDR3 spans 17 amino acids. Trimming at V came to 4 bases and at J to 0 bases, leaving 10 bases not matched to a gene.